The 10 T cell receptor beta chains reported below all come from one sample, sequenced in a study of breast tumors, draining lymph nodes, adjacent tissues. The lymph nodes were axillary draining lymph nodes from breast cancer patients. TCRdb analysed the multiplex PCR reads with MiXCR anew, one entry per CDR3 protein. In the table there are 140,000 to 150,000 distinct CDR3 sequences, over 25% of which are singletons. The sequenced sample consisted of axillary lymph node tissue. The source is a female donor with breast cancer. Some clones in this sample may be carry-over from other donors' samples.

This clonotype was found a few times. The chain combines TRBV2 with TRBJ1-1; 7 positions agree with TRBD1. The CDR3 is 14 residues long. J gave up 0 bases and V 7 bases, and 5 bases lay outside the gene matches. Germline values: CDR1 SNHLY, CDR2 FYNNEI. CDR3: CASNGDRVNTEAFF. The CDR3 coding sequence is TGTGCCAGCAACGGAGACAGGGTGAACACTGAAGCTTTCTTT.

As to this clonotype: This may be a read error, as it is one base from a much larger clone. The CDR3 does not close with the conserved phenylalanine or tryptophan, likely indicating a read error. The DNA is left out, because the CDR3 cannot be placed on it with certainty; the CDR3 is given as TCRdb lists it. The chain has TRBV7-2 and TRBJ2-5; the table assigns TRBD2, which was not confirmed against the DNA. From germline, CDR1 is SGHTA and CDR2 FQGNSA. Counting both end residues, the CDR3 totals 15 amino acids. CDR3 residues: CASSFSSGGSETQHS.

V and J are TRBV28 and TRBJ2-3; weak D call: TRBD2 (5 bases). V was pared by 6 bases and J by 2 bases, with 18 bases between. The germline CDR1 and CDR2 sequences are MDHEN and SYDVKM. The CDR3 has 16 residues. CDR3 nucleotides: TGTGCCAGCAGCATCATAGGACTTCAAGCCACAGATACGCAGTATTTT. Its translation: CASSIIGLQATDTQYF.

This clonotype occurred many times. The V and J genes are TRBV10-2 and TRBJ2-7, with D unresolved. Germline CDR1 reads WSHSY; CDR2 reads SAAADI. Trimming cost V 2 bases and J 9 bases, with 8 bases left between them. This CDR3 region has 11 residues. The CDR3 protein is CASSEARWQYF. The CDR3 DNA follows: TGCGCCAGCAGTGAGGCCCGTTGGCAGTACTTC.

This clonotype was seen repeatedly, ten times or more. V usage is TRBV4-1 and J usage is TRBJ1-5; D remains unclear. In germline, CDR1 is MGHRA, CDR2 YSYEKL. V lost 0 bases and J lost 4, with 4 bases in between. The CDR3 covers 13 residues. CDR3 nucleotide sequence: TGCGCCAGCAGCCAAGACCCAAATCAGCCCCAGCATTTT. Protein product: CASSQDPNQPQHF.

This clonotype was detected many times. The chain combines TRBV7-6 with TRBJ2-2, with a tentative D call TRBD2 (5 bases). The CDR3 is 16 residues long. The V gene's germline CDR1 is SGHVS and CDR2 FNYEAQ. Trimming removed 1 base at V and 0 bases at J, with 9 bases between. This CDR3 is CASSLGRITNTGELFF. Here the CDR3 DNA reads TGTGCCAGCAGCTTAGGGAGGATAACGAACACCGGGGAGCTGTTTTTT.

This clonotype occurred a few times. This sequence joins TRBV10-1 and TRBJ2-7; no clear D. V shed 10 bases and J shed 3 bases, with 16 bases lying between them. This CDR3 spans 13 amino acids. Per the germline V gene, CDR1 is WNHNN and CDR2 is SYGVQD (reference sequence). The CDR3 nucleotides are TGCGCCACCTCTCGGACGGAAGGCTACGAGCAGTACTTC. Protein sequence: CATSRTEGYEQYF.

The chain employs TRBV5-8 and TRBJ2-2, with D tentatively TRBD2 (5 bases). V gave up 4 bases and J gave up 6 bases, with 13 bases separating them. The CDR3 sequence is 14 residues long. The germline gives CDR1 SGHTS, CDR2 YDEGEE. CDR3 residues: CASSHDQAAGELFF. The CDR3 DNA follows: TGTGCCAGCAGCCATGATCAAGCGGCCGGGGAGCTGTTTTTT.

This clonotype showed up many times. The chain employs TRBV6-5 and TRBJ1-6; D ambiguous. The CDR3 contains 13 residues. Trimming stripped 6 bases from V and 0 bases from J, with 3 bases between. Germline CDR1 reads MNHEY; CDR2 reads SVGAGI. The CDR3 coding sequence is TGTGCCAGCAGGAGCTCCTATAATTCACCCCTCCACTTT. Amino acid sequence: CASRSSYNSPLHF.

J is TRBJ2-7 and V is TRBV6-2 or TRBV6-3; 8 bases agree with TRBD2. Germline CDR1 and CDR2: MNHEY and SVGEGT. The V and J ends lost 5 bases and 0 bases, in that order; junction bases with no gene match: 6. This CDR3 contains 15 residues. The CDR3 DNA sequence: TGTGCCAGCAGTCACGCGGGGGGACTCTCCTACGAGCAGTACGTC. Translated, it gives CASSHAGGLSYEQYV.